These 22 T cell receptor beta chains originate from one sample sequenced in a study of cytomegalovirus exposure and HLA in healthy donors. Clones were read by immunoSEQ multiplex PCR, and TCRdb kept only the in-frame ones, dropping some. Of about 180,000 clones in the sample, about 89% were seen once. Sequencing used PBMCs. The receptors were gathered from a man between 18 and 29 years old in good health and CMV-seropositive.

CDR3 DNA sequence: TGTGCCAGCAGTTTAGCCGGGATCCACTCCTACAATGAGCAGTTCTTC. Its translation is CASSLAGIHSYNEQFF. The V call is TRBV6-5, the J call TRBJ2-1; a weak D match, TRBD2 (5 bases). V lost 4 bases and J 0 bases, leaving 13 bases between the germline ends. CDR3 length equals 16 residues. Germline V gene lookup returns CDR1 MNHEY and CDR2 SVGAGI.

With regard to this clone: In the same sample, other DNA sequences code for this CDR3. The chain carries TRBV2 and TRBJ1-5; 11 nucleotides align to TRBD1. After removal of 6 bases from V and 7 bases from J, the junction contained 2 bases not matched to a gene. The CDR3 loop spans 13 amino acids. Germline V gene sequence: CDR1 SNHLY, CDR2 FYNNEI. The CDR3 loop reads CASRGQGGQPQHF. The CDR3 DNA reads TGTGCCAGCAGGGGACAGGGGGGCCAGCCCCAGCATTTT.

This clone was counted once. V is TRBV7-9 and J is TRBJ1-1; no firm D call. Germline V CDR1 and CDR2: SEHNR, FQNEAQ (reference sequence). The V end was cut by 2 bases, the J end by 8 bases, with 6 bases between. The length of the CDR3 is 11 residues. In nucleotides, the CDR3 is TGTGCCAGCAGCTTATACCGGGAAGCTTTCTTT. Translating gives CASSLYREAFF. The whole variable domain, remainder taken from reference TRBV7-9 and TRBJ1-1, is DTGVSQNPRHKITKRGQNVTFRCDPISEHNRLYWYRQTLGQGPEFLTYFQNEAQLEKSRLLSDRFSAERPKGSFSTLEIQRTEQGDSAMYLCASSLYREAFFGQGTRLTVV.

The chain joins TRBV2 to TRBJ1-1, with TRBD1 matching 8 bases. The CDR3 covers 14 residues. The germline gives CDR1 SNHLY, CDR2 FYNNEI. V was pared by 7 bases and J by 8 bases, with 12 bases of the junction left unmatched. CDR3 DNA: TGTGCCAGCATGGAATTCCAGACAGGGGTCGAAGCTTTCTTT. The encoded protein is CASMEFQTGVEAFF.

This chain uses TRBV28 with TRBJ2-5; 8 bases line up with TRBD2. Germline V lookup: CDR1 MDHEN, CDR2 SYDVKM. V dropped 6 bases and J dropped 5; count of bases not matched to a gene: 14. The CDR3 runs 16 residues. The chain's CDR3 is CASSPRRTSWWETQYF. In DNA form, the CDR3 reads TGTGCCAGCAGCCCTCGCCGGACTAGCTGGTGGGAGACCCAGTACTTC.

The CDR3 DNA sequence: TGCGCCAGCAGCGCCGACAGGGCTGGTAGAACTGAAGCTTTCTTT. Protein: CASSADRAGRTEAFF. The chain recombines TRBV5-1 with TRBJ1-1; 7 positions agree with TRBD1. The CDR3 spans 15 residues. Germline loops: CDR1 SGHRS, CDR2 YFSETQ. Germline trimming cut 4 bases from V and 5 bases from J; bases unmatched to any gene: 11.

The J gene is TRBJ1-1, the V gene TRBV6-5, with 7 bases identical to TRBD1. The CDR3 runs 15 residues. From germline, CDR1 is MNHEY and CDR2 SVGAGI. J gave up 5 bases and V 6 bases, and 12 bases lay outside the gene matches. CDR3 coding DNA: TGTGCCAGCAGAGCCTTCGGGACAGCCTTGACTGAAGCTTTCTTT. This codes for CASRAFGTALTEAFF.

The chain employs TRBV5-6 and TRBJ1-4, with 11 positions matching TRBD1. After removal of 4 bases from V and 5 bases from J, the junction contained 7 bases not matched to a gene. CDR3 size: 16 residues. Germline V gives CDR1 SGHDT, CDR2 YYEEEE. The CDR3 spells CASSGGQGAGNEKLFF. In nucleotides, the CDR3 is TGTGCCAGCAGCGGCGGACAGGGGGCGGGGAATGAAAAACTGTTTTTT.

The table lists this clone with a count of one. The gene calls are TRBV2 and TRBJ2-5, with 13 bases aligning to TRBD2. CDR1 is SNHLY and CDR2 is FYNNEI in the germline V gene. The CDR3 has 17 residues. V trimming: 6 bases; J trimming: 5 bases; junction bases outside the gene matches: 12. The CDR3: CASSARSGLAGKETQYF. Here the CDR3 DNA reads TGTGCCAGCAGCGCCAGATCGGGACTAGCGGGGAAGGAGACCCAGTACTTC. The variable domain in full, with the rest retrieved from reference TRBV2 and TRBJ2-5, is EPEVTQTPSHQVTQMGQEVILRCVPISNHLYFYWYRQILGQKVEFLVSFYNNEISEKSEIFDDQFSVERPDGSNFTLKIRSTKLEDSAMYFCASSARSGLAGKETQYFGPGTRLLVL.

V and J are TRBV19 and TRBJ1-2, with TRBD1 matching 9 bases. The junction had 9 bases not matched to a gene; V was cut back by 6 bases and J by 4 bases. CDR3 length equals 15 residues. Germline V CDR1 and CDR2: LNHDA, SQIVND (reference sequence). The CDR3 DNA follows: TGTGCCAGTAGGCCGGACAGGGGAAACTCCTATGGCTACACCTTC. It encodes CASRPDRGNSYGYTF.

The chain couples TRBV6-4 to TRBJ2-3; 12 nucleotides match TRBD2. Germline assignment: CDR1 MRHNA and CDR2 SNTAGT. CDR3 length equals 16 residues. J was trimmed by 4 bases and V by 0 bases; bases with no gene match: 2. CDR3 bases: TGTGCCAGCAGTGACTCGTCTAGCGGGGGGGCAGATACGCAGTATTTT. Its protein product is CASSDSSSGGADTQYF.

The V call is TRBV5-4, the J call TRBJ2-1; TRBD2 is a possible D gene (6 bases). Between the trimmed V and J ends, which lost 2 bases and 4 bases, there was a span of 13 bases. From germline, CDR1 is SGHNT and CDR2 YYREEE (reference sequence). This CDR3 has 15 residues. Here the CDR3 DNA reads TGTGCCAGCAGCTTTCCTAGCGAGTTATACAATGAGCAGTTCTTC. Amino acids: CASSFPSELYNEQFF. Full variable domain (missing parts from reference TRBV5-4 and TRBJ2-1): ETGVTQSPTHLIKTRGQQVTLRCSSQSGHNTVSWYQQALGQGPQFIFQYYREEENGRGNFPPRFSGLQFPNYSSELNVNALELDDSALYLCASSFPSELYNEQFFGPGTRLTVL.

The chain employs TRBV7-9 and TRBJ1-2; D is undetermined. V lost 7 bases to trimming and J lost 5 bases, with 17 bases between them. The germline V gene encodes CDR1 SEHNR and CDR2 FQNEAQ (reference sequence). CDR3 length: 14 amino acids. This CDR3 is CASIAGGFGYGYTF. DNA for the CDR3: TGTGCCAGCATCGCGGGAGGGTTCGGATATGGCTACACCTTC.

The chain couples TRBV6-1 to TRBJ1-6, with no clear D. V lost 2 bases and J 0 bases, leaving 8 bases between the germline ends. The CDR3 consists of 16 residues. Germline CDR1 MNHNS, CDR2 SASEGT. CDR3 loop: CASSEFGSSYNSPLHF. As DNA, the CDR3 is TGTGCCAGCAGTGAATTTGGGAGCTCCTATAATTCACCCCTCCACTTT.

This clone was recorded once. The CDR3 nucleotides are TGCGCCAGCAGCCAAGATTTAGCGGGAGGCTACGAGCAGTACTTC. Protein sequence: CASSQDLAGGYEQYF. The chain employs TRBV4-3 and TRBJ2-7, with TRBD2 matching over 10 bases. The length of the CDR3 is 15 residues. With V trimmed by 0 bases and J by 3 bases, 2 bases remained unmatched. Germline CDR1 is LGHNA and CDR2 is YSLEER.

This clone was recorded once. The V gene is TRBV7-8, the J gene TRBJ1-4; TRBD1 matches at 8 bases. There are 14 residues in the CDR3. Per the germline V gene, CDR1 is SGHVS and CDR2 is FQNEAQ. Trimming at V came to 5 bases and at J to 6 bases, leaving 5 bases not matched to a gene. CDR3 nucleotide sequence: TGTGCCAGCAGCGTACAGGGGGGATATGAAAAACTGTTTTTT. Translating gives CASSVQGGYEKLFF.

This chain links TRBV7-9 with TRBJ2-7; 8 bases align to TRBD2. CDR3 length: 13 amino acids. J gave up 3 bases and V 5 bases, and 3 bases lay outside the gene matches. CDR1 SEHNR and CDR2 FQNEAQ come from the germline V gene (reference sequence). CDR3 loop: CASSPGLVYEQYF. The CDR3 nucleotides are TGTGCCAGCAGCCCGGGACTAGTCTACGAGCAGTACTTC.

The chain links TRBV2 to TRBJ2-1; 7 positions agree with TRBD1. Germline V gene sequence: CDR1 SNHLY, CDR2 FYNNEI. This CDR3 is 15 amino acids long. Losses at the gene ends were 1 base for V and 6 bases for J; bases not matched to a gene: 6. In DNA, the CDR3 is TGTGCCAGCAGTGAAGTGCAGGGGGTGACCAATGAGCAGTTCTTC. It codes for CASSEVQGVTNEQFF.

The rearrangement joins TRBV25-1 to TRBJ2-5, with a tentative D call TRBD2 (6 bases). V dropped 10 bases and J dropped 7 bases, with 22 bases sitting between them. Germline V gene sequence: CDR1 MGHDK, CDR2 SYGVNS. This CDR3 spans 14 amino acids. This chain's CDR3 is CATTEQEGVWTQYF. The CDR3 region has the DNA TGTGCCACCACCGAACAGGAGGGCGTGTGGACCCAGTACTTC.

The rearrangement links TRBV9 to TRBJ1-3; 7 nucleotides align to TRBD1. The germline gives CDR1 SGDLS, CDR2 YYNGEE. Trimming cost V 4 bases and J 4 bases; bases outside gene matches: 8. CDR3 length equals 15 residues. The CDR3 DNA reads TGTGCCAGCAGCCTAGCGAGGGGGCCGGGAAACACCATATATTTT. This sequence encodes CASSLARGPGNTIYF.

This clone was counted a single time. This chain uses TRBV7-2 with TRBJ1-1; D may be TRBD1 (5 bases). V was shortened by 4 bases and J by 8 bases, with 14 bases between the two germline ends. Germline lookup yields CDR1 SGHTA and CDR2 FQGNSA. This CDR3 has 13 residues. The CDR3 reads CASSSLGQGEAFF. The CDR3 coding sequence is TGTGCCAGCAGCTCACTGGGCCAGGGCGAAGCTTTCTTT.

V usage is TRBV13 and J usage is TRBJ2-1; TRBD2 matches 9 bases. The CDR3 totals 17 residues. The germline CDR1 and CDR2 sequences are PRHDT and FYEKMQ (reference sequence). The V and J ends lost 5 bases and 4 bases, in that order; junction bases with no gene match: 12. CDR3 residues: CASSHNSGRGGYNEQFF. The DNA of the CDR3 is TGTGCCAGCAGCCACAATAGCGGGAGAGGAGGTTACAATGAGCAGTTCTTC.